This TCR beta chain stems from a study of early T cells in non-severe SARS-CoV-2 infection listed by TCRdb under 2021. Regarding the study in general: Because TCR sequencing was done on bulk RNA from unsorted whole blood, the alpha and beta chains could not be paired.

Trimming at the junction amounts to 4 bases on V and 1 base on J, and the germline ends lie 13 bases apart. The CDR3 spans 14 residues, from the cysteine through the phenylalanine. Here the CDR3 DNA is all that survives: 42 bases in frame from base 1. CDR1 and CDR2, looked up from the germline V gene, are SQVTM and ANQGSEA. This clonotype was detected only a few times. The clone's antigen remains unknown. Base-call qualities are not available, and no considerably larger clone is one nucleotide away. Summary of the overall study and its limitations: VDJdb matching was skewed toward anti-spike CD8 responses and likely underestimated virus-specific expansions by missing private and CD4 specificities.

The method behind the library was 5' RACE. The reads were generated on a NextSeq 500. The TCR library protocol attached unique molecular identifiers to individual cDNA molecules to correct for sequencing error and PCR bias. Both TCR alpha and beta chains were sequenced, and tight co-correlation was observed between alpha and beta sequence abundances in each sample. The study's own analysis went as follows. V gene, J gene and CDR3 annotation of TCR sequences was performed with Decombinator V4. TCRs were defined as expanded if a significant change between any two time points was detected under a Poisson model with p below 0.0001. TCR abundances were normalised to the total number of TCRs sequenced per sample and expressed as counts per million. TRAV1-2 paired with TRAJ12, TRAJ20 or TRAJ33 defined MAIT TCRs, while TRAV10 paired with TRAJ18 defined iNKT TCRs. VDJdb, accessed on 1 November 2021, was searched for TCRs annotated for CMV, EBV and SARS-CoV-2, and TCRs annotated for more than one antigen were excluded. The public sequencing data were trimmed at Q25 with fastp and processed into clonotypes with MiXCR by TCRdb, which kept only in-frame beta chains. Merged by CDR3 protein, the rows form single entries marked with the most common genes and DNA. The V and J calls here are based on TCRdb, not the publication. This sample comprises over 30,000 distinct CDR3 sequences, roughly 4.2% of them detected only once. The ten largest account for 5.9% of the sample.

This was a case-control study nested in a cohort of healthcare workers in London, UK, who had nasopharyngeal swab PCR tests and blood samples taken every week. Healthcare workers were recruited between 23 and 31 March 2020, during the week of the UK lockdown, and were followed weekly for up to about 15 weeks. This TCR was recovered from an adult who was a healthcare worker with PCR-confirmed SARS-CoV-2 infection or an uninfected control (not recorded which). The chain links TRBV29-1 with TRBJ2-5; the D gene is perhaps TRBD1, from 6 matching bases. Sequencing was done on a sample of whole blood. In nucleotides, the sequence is TGCAGCGTTGTGCAACAGGGAAGCCAAGAGACCCAGTACTTC. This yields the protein CSVVQQGSQETQYF.